This T cell receptor beta chain is from a study of blood T cell repertoires in COVID-19. Here immunoSEQ multiplex PCR was the method, and the copy in TCRdb shows in-frame clones only, minus some. The sample includes 96,000 or so clones, around nine tenths of them seen just once. This CDR3 is built from 17 residues. Trimming at V came to 2 bases and at J to 0 bases, leaving 6 bases not matched to a gene. Germline V gene lookup returns CDR1 ENHRY and CDR2 SYGVKD. V gene TRBV10-3 combines with J gene TRBJ2-2, with 7 bases matching TRBD1. The source of this sequence is a woman of 80 years or more with acute or convalescent COVID-19. Sequenced: peripheral blood. CDR3 DNA sequence: TGTGCCATCAGTGAGCCCCGGACAGGAACGAACACCGGGGAGCTGTTTTTT. This gives the protein CAISEPRTGTNTGELFF.